Below are 22 T cell receptor beta chains sequenced from a single sample in a study of spatial heterogeneity in lung cancer. Time point here: sample taken at primary tumor resection. Whole RNA was taken from tumor, nontumor lung or frozen PBMC; it was then sequenced unsorted. TCRdb independently ran MiXCR on the 5' RACE reads; one entry per CDR3 protein. The sample records about 3,700 distinct CDR3 sequences, roughly a quarter being singletons. This specimen consisted of normal lung tissue next to the tumor, obtained at surgery. These TCRs come from a male donor with early-stage non-small cell lung cancer.

The gene calls are TRBV27 and TRBJ2-1; unclear D gene. Trimming removed 5 bases from V and 8 bases from J, with 13 bases in between. This CDR3 has 13 amino acids. The germline V gene encodes CDR1 MNHEY and CDR2 SMNVEV (reference sequence). CDR3 sequence (DNA): TGTGCCAGCAGTCACGGTCCAAGCTATGAGCAGTTCTTC. This encodes CASSHGPSYEQFF.

By share, this clonotype counts as medium-sized. This sequence joins TRBV27 and TRBJ2-7; D may be TRBD1 (5 bases). The germline V and J ends were trimmed by 5 bases and 7 bases, with 18 bases remaining between them. Germline-derived CDR1 and CDR2 are MNHEY and SMNVEV (reference sequence). The CDR3 covers 14 residues. CDR3: CASSPSRASQEQYF. DNA for the CDR3: TGTGCCAGCAGTCCATCCAGGGCCAGTCAGGAGCAGTACTTC.

In its sample, this clonotype was seen a few times. This chain uses TRBV20-1 with TRBJ2-1, with a possible D match to TRBD2 (6 bases). Between the trimmed V and J ends, which lost 5 bases and 6 bases, there was a span of 26 bases. The CDR3 is made up of 17 amino acids. Germline V gene data show CDR1 as DFQATT and CDR2 as SNEGSKA (reference sequence). The CDR3 sequence: CSAPPRERGGVSNEQFF. CDR3 in DNA: TGCAGTGCTCCTCCTCGGGAGAGGGGCGGGGTATCCAATGAGCAGTTCTTC.

The CDR3 is CASSREPSGNTIYF. The CDR3 region has the DNA TGTGCCAGCAGCAGGGAACCCTCCGGAAACACCATATATTTT. The rearrangement joins TRBV6-5 to TRBJ1-3; TRBD1 might be the D (5 bases). The V gene's germline CDR1 is MNHEY and CDR2 SVGAGI. The CDR3 runs 14 residues. V lost 6 bases and J 4 bases, leaving 13 bases between the germline ends.

By sample fraction, this clonotype is medium-sized. This sequence joins TRBV4-1 and TRBJ2-7; TRBD1 agrees at 9 bases. V was clipped by 2 bases and J by 3 bases; unmatched bases: 17. Germline V gives CDR1 MGHRA, CDR2 YSYEKL. This CDR3 comprises 19 residues. DNA of the CDR3: TGCGCCAGCAGCCAATCCCGGGACAGGGTCGGGAGTAATGTCTACGAGCAGTACTTC. Protein sequence: CASSQSRDRVGSNVYEQYF.

This clonotype is medium-sized by share. This chain links TRBV19 with TRBJ2-2, with 8 bases that match TRBD1. This CDR3 is 16 amino acids long. V shed 3 bases, J shed 0 bases, and the junction held 3 bases outside the gene matches. Per the germline V gene, CDR1 is LNHDA and CDR2 is SQIVND (reference sequence). CDR3: CASSIGQGTNTGELFF. CDR3 coding DNA: TGTGCCAGTAGTATCGGACAGGGTACGAACACCGGGGAGCTGTTTTTT.

V usage is TRBV29-1 and J usage is TRBJ2-2; D gene ambiguous. This CDR3 has 12 amino acids. Between the trimmed V and J ends, which lost 6 bases and 5 bases, there was a span of 10 bases. Germline values: CDR1 SQVTM, CDR2 ANQGSEA. The CDR3 DNA is TGCAGCGTGACTTTGGGGACCGGGGAGCTGTTTTTT. This translates into CSVTLGTGELFF.

By share, this clonotype ranks as medium-sized (0.01 to 0.1%). Mismatch with germline at one junction end may stem from a read error. Here the CDR3 reads CASSYSNTEAFF. Written as DNA, the CDR3 is TGTGCCAGCAGTTATAGTAACACCGAAGCTTTCTTT. The J gene is TRBJ1-1, the V gene TRBV6-5; unclear D gene. The CDR3 covers 12 residues. The germline V gene has CDR1 MNHEY and CDR2 SVGAGI.

In this sample, this clonotype turned up many times. V usage is TRBV7-8 and J usage is TRBJ2-3; TRBD2 aligns across 10 bases. Looked up from germline, CDR1 is SGHVS and CDR2 is FQNEAQ. CDR3 length equals 17 residues. V trimming: 8 bases; J trimming: 2 bases; junction bases outside the gene matches: 13. CDR3 in amino acids: CASLLAGAQSITDTQYF. In DNA, the CDR3 is TGTGCCAGCCTTCTAGCGGGGGCTCAGAGTATCACAGATACGCAGTATTTT.

V is TRBV28 and J is TRBJ1-1; possibly TRBD1 for D (6 bases). The V gene lost 6 bases and the J gene lost 1 base, with 12 bases spanning the gap. The germline V gene has CDR1 MDHEN and CDR2 SYDVKM. There are 14 residues in the CDR3. The CDR3 sequence is CASSNGQKNTEAFF. The CDR3 nucleotides read TGTGCCAGCAGCAACGGACAGAAGAACACTGAAGCTTTCTTT.

This clonotype is medium-sized (0.01 to 0.1%) in the sample. The V and J genes are TRBV28 and TRBJ1-2; 11 bases match TRBD1. This CDR3 is built from 16 residues. Germline assignment: CDR1 MDHEN and CDR2 SYDVKM. Trimming cost V 8 bases and J 3 bases; bases outside gene matches: 11. This CDR3 reads CASAELPGQGDYGYTF. CDR3 nucleotide sequence: TGTGCCAGCGCCGAACTCCCGGGACAGGGGGACTATGGCTACACCTTC.

By its share, this clonotype is medium-sized. CDR3 coding DNA: TGTGCCTGGAGTGTTAGGGCCCAAGATGGCTACACCTTC. Protein product: CAWSVRAQDGYTF. This sequence joins TRBV30 and TRBJ1-2, with D hard to call. V was cut by 0 bases and J by 6 bases, with 11 bases left in between. Germline V gene sequence: CDR1 GTSNPN, CDR2 SVGIG (reference sequence). The CDR3 contains 13 residues.

J is TRBJ2-1 and V is TRBV28; 15 bases match TRBD2. Unmatched junction bases numbered 3, after V lost 0 bases and J lost 3 bases. Germline V gives CDR1 MDHEN, CDR2 SYDVKM. The CDR3 has 18 amino acids. The CDR3 sequence: CASSLWGLAGGSYNEQFF. Written as DNA, the CDR3 is TGTGCCAGCAGTTTATGGGGACTAGCGGGAGGTAGCTACAATGAGCAGTTCTTC. The variable domain in full, with the rest retrieved from reference TRBV28 and TRBJ2-1, is DVKVTQSSRYLVKRTGEKVFLECVQDMDHENMFWYRQDPGLGLRLIYFSYDVKMKEKGDIPEGYSVSREKKERFSLILESASTNQTSMYLCASSLWGLAGGSYNEQFFGPGTRLTVL.

The chain uses TRBV6-5 and TRBJ2-7; 9 nucleotides align to TRBD1. The trim removed 2 bases at V and 7 bases at J, leaving 9 bases unmatched. Germline V CDR1 and CDR2: MNHEY, SVGAGI. This CDR3 is 15 amino acids long. The CDR3 coding sequence is TGTGCCAGCAGTTACGGCGGGACAGGGAGAGGAGAGCAGTACTTC. Residues: CASSYGGTGRGEQYF.

Relative to its sample, this clonotype is medium-sized (0.01 to 0.1%). J is TRBJ1-2 and V is TRBV28; 9 nucleotides match TRBD1. The J segment lost 5 bases and the V segment lost 6 bases, leaving 19 bases of the junction unmatched. Germline V lookup: CDR1 MDHEN, CDR2 SYDVKM. CDR3 size: 18 residues. The CDR3: CASRPPTGTGNVLYGYTF. The DNA of the CDR3 is TGTGCCAGCAGGCCCCCCACCGGGACAGGGAACGTATTGTATGGCTACACCTTC.

V is TRBV13 and J is TRBJ1-1; D remains unclear. The CDR3 has 12 amino acids. Looked up from germline, CDR1 is PRHDT and CDR2 is FYEKMQ (reference sequence). V dropped 2 bases and J dropped 3 bases, with 4 bases sitting between them. The chain's CDR3 is CASSLLHTEAFF. In DNA form, the CDR3 reads TGTGCCAGCAGCTTACTTCACACTGAAGCTTTCTTT.

This clonotype is labeled medium-sized. V usage is TRBV7-2 and J usage is TRBJ1-5; D is ambiguous. Trimming took off 5 bases at V and 1 base at J, with 9 bases between the two ends. Germline lookup yields CDR1 SGHTA and CDR2 FQGNSA. The CDR3 covers 14 residues. As DNA, the CDR3 is TGTGCCAGCAGCCAGACACACAGCAATCAGCCCCAGCATTTT. It is translated as CASSQTHSNQPQHF.

This clonotype counts as medium-sized. V usage is TRBV6-1 and J usage is TRBJ2-7; possible D gene TRBD1, 7 bases. V lost 2 bases, J lost 5 bases, and 10 bases lay in between. The germline gives CDR1 MNHNS, CDR2 SASEGT. The CDR3 extends over 13 amino acids. The CDR3 spells CASSESRGDEQYV. Written as DNA, the CDR3 is TGTGCCAGCAGTGAATCCAGGGGGGACGAGCAGTACGTC.

By sample share, this clonotype is medium-sized. This chain links TRBV7-2 with TRBJ2-7; TRBD1 might be the D (5 bases). Trimming pared 1 base from V and 5 bases from J, leaving 21 bases between. Looked up from germline, CDR1 is SGHTA and CDR2 is FQGNSA. CDR3 size: 17 residues. In DNA, the CDR3 is TGTGCCAGCAGCTTAGGACTTTACAGGCAAAGGGGAAACGAGCAGTACTTC. It codes for CASSLGLYRQRGNEQYF.

J is TRBJ1-1 and V is TRBV12-5; weak D call: TRBD1 (5 bases). This CDR3 spans 14 amino acids. The V and J ends lost 7 bases and 1 base respectively, with 13 bases between them. Germline loops: CDR1 LGHNT, CDR2 FRNRAP. The CDR3 DNA reads as TGTGCTAGTGCTCTTTCCGACAGGAACACTGAAGCTTTCTTT. It codes for CASALSDRNTEAFF.

This chain joins TRBV28 and TRBJ2-7; D unresolved. V lost 10 bases and J 6 bases, leaving 16 bases between the germline ends. The CDR3 runs to 12 residues. Germline V gene data show CDR1 as MDHEN and CDR2 as SYDVKM. The CDR3 region is CATMTSAGEQYF. CDR3 DNA sequence: TGTGCCACTATGACATCCGCCGGCGAGCAGTACTTC.

J is TRBJ2-7 and V is TRBV5-1; a possible D gene is TRBD1 (6 bases). Germline CDR1 is SGHRS and CDR2 is YFSETQ. The CDR3 is 12 amino acids. V was clipped by 4 bases and J by 9 bases, with 14 bases between them. CDR3 region: CASSMDSRWQYF. DNA of the CDR3: TGCGCCAGCAGCATGGACAGTCGATGGCAGTACTTC.